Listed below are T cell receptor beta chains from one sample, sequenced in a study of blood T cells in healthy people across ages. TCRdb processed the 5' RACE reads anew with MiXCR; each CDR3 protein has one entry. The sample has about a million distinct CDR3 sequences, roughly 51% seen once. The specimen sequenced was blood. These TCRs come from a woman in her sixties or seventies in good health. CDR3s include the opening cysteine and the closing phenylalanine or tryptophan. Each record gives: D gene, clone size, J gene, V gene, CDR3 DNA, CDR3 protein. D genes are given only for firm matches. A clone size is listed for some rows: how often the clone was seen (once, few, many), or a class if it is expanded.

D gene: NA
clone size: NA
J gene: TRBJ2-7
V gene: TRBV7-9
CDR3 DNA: TGTGCCAGCAGCCTAGCTCAGAGTTCCTACAATGAGCAGTACTTC
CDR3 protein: CASSLAQSSYNEQYF

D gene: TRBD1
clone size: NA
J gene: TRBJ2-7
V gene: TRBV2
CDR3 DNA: TGTGCCAGCAGTGAGGTCCTGGGACAGGTCCACGAGCAGTACTTC
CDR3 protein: CASSEVLGQVHEQYF

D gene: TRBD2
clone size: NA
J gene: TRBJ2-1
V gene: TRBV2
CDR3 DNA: TGTGCCAGCAGCTCGAGGACTAGCGGGAAGGTGTTCTTC
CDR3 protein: CASSSRTSGKVFF

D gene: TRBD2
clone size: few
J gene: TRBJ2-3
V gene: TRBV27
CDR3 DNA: TGTGCCAGCAGTCCCCCCCCGGGACTAGCGGGGTCAGATACGCAGTATTTT
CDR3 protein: CASSPPPGLAGSDTQYF

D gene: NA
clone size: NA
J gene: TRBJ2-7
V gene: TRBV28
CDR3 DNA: TGTGCCAGCAGCCGATTAGGCCTCTACGAGCAGTACTTC
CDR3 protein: CASSRLGLYEQYF

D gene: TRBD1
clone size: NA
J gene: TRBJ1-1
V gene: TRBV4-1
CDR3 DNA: TGCGCCAGCAGCCCACAATTTGGATCCGGGACAGTCGAAGCTTTCTTT
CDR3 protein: CASSPQFGSGTVEAFF

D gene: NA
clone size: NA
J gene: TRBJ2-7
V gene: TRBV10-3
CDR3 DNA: TGTGCCGCCTCACAGGACTACTACGAGCAGTACTTC
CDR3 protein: CAASQDYYEQYF

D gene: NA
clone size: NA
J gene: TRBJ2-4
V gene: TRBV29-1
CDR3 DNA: TGCAGCGCCATACACCCGGCCAAAAACATTCAGTACTTC
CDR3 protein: CSAIHPAKNIQYF

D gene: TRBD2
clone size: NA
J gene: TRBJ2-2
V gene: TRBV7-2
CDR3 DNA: TGTGCCAGCAGAACCCAACTAGCGGGAGGTGGCGGGGAGCTGTTTTTT
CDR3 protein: CASRTQLAGGGGELFF

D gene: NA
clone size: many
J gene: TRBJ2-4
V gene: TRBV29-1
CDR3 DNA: TGCAGCGTCCTCAGGGAAAATGGGGACATTCAGTACTTC
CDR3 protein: CSVLRENGDIQYF

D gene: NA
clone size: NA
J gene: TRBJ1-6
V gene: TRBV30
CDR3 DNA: TGTGCCTGGAGTGGGAAGTCCTATAATTCACCCCTCCACTTT
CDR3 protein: CAWSGKSYNSPLHF

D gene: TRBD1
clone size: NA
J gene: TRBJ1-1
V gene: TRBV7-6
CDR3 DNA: TGTGCCAGCAGCCACAGGGGCGCGATGAACACTGAAGCTTTCTTT
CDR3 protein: CASSHRGAMNTEAFF

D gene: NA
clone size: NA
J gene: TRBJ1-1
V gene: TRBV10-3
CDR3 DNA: TGCGCCATCAGTGAGTTAGGTGAGACAACTTCTGAAGCTTTCTTT
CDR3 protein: CAISELGETTSEAFF

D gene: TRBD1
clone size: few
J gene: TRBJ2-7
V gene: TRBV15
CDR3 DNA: TGTGCCACCAGCAGAGATTTAGATTGGGACAGGGGGTACGAGCAGTACTTC
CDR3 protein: CATSRDLDWDRGYEQYF

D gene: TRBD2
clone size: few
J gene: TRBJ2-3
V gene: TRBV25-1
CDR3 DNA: TGTGCCAGCGGGCTACGACTAGCGGGAGACCCAGATACGCAGTATTTT
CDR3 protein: CASGLRLAGDPDTQYF

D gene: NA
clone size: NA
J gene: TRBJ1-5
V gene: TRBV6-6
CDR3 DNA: TGTGCCAGCGGTTACTCGCAGGGCCCTCAGCCCCAGCATTTT
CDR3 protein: CASGYSQGPQPQHF